This record looks at one TCR beta chain sequence and its context. Its recognized antigen is unknown. No much larger clone exists at a distance of one base, and base qualities are not known. These data belong to a study of blood T cell repertoires in COVID-19 (dated by TCRdb to about 2020). About the study as a whole: The collaborator samples originated in the United States, Italy and Spain and spanned the acute and convalescent phases of COVID-19. The material from the prospective study consisted of cDNA or gDNA derived from T cells, B-cell-depleted T cells, or PBMCs. The dataset comprised deeply sampled blood TCRbeta repertoires from subjects exposed to, actively infected with, or recovered from COVID-19. A freely available public database, intended as a resource for researchers studying the immune response to SARS-CoV-2, is where the repertoires were released. Samples came from the ongoing ImmuneRACE study (first 160 participants) plus 1,254 subjects from 6 global collaborators. Sample metadata almost always included a de-identified subject ID, COVID-19 status, age in years and sex. Where available, HLA class I and class II types were obtained from metadata supplied by the sample provider rather than from assay-based typing. The paper as a whole reports these results and caveats: Clinical and demographic metadata were provided uncurated, with the amount varying by source and participant.

The immunoSEQ Assay, a bias-controlled multiplex PCR, was used to amplify TCRbeta CDR3 regions from genomic DNA. The study's processing was this. The number of nucleated cells in each sample was estimated from the amplification of reference gene primers within the assay. To quantify the absolute abundance of each unique TCRbeta CDR3 rearrangement, sequence reads were collapsed and filtered. For each sample, productive Simpson clonality was calculated as the square root of Simpson's diversity index across productive rearrangements. Not all clones reach the TCRdb copy of this immuneACCESS table, which keeps in-frame sequences only. Checked studies attribute under half of the gap to unresolved V genes and leave the rest unexplained. That table supplies the V and J calls and clone size; D and trimming were determined from the DNA. This sample is represented by 200,000 to 300,000 clones; roughly 83% of them were singletons. About 8.1% of the sample lies in the top ten.

V gives up 6 bases and J gives up 2 bases, and the segment between their germline ends measures 13 bases. The germline V gene encodes CDR1 MDHEN and CDR2 SYDVKM. Including cysteine and phenylalanine, the CDR3 has 15 amino acids. Only the CDR3 part of the read is kept: 45 bases, read in frame from the first base. Whole blood was collected in K2EDTA tubes by collaborating institutions according to the institutions' own protocols. For TCRbeta analysis, collaborators shipped samples as frozen whole blood, isolated PBMCs, or DNA extracted from either of those sample types. The V and J segments used are TRBV28 and TRBJ2-2; a tentative D match to TRBD1 spans 6 bases. The TCR was taken from an elderly man with acute or convalescent COVID-19. The material sequenced was peripheral blood. The CDR3 corresponds to CASRPTGTNTGELFF. The nucleotides read TGTGCCAGCAGACCTACAGGGACAAACACCGGGGAGCTGTTTTTT. This CDR3, with the reference TRBV28 and TRBJ2-2 proteins standing in past its ends, gives the full variable domain DVKVTQSSRYLVKRTGEKVFLECVQDMDHENMFWYRQDPGLGLRLIYFSYDVKMKEKGDIPEGYSVSREKKERFSLILESASTNQTSMYLCASRPTGTNTGELFFGEGSRLTVL.